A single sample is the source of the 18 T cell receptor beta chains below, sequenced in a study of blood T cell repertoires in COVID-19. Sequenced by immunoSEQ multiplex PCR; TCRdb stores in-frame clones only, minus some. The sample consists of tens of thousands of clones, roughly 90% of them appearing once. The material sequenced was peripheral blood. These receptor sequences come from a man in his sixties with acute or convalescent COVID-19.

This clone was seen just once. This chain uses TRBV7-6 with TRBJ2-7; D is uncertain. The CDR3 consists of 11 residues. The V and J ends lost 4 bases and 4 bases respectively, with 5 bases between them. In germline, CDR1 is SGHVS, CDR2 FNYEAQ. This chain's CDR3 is CASSSLYEQYF. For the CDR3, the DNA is TGTGCCAGCAGCTCCTTATACGAGCAGTACTTC.

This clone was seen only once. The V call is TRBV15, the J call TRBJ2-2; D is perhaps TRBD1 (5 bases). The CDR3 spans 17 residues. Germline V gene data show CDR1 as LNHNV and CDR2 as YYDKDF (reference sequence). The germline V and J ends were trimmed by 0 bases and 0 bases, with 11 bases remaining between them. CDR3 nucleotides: TGTGCCACCAGCAGAGAAGGTGGACATCCGAACACCGGGGAGCTGTTTTTT. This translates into CATSREGGHPNTGELFF.

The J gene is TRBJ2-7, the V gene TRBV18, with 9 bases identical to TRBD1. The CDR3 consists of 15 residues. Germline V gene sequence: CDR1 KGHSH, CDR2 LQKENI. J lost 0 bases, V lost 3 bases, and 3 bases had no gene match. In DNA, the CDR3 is TGTGCCAGCTCACCTACAGGGGGCAGCTCCTACGAGCAGTACTTC. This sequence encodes CASSPTGGSSYEQYF. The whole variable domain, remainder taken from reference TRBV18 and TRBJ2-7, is NAGVMQNPRHLVRRRGQEARLRCSPMKGHSHVYWYRQLPEEGLKFMVYLQKENIIDESGMPKERFSAEFPKEGPSILRIQQVVRGDSAAYFCASSPTGGSSYEQYFGPGTRLTVT.

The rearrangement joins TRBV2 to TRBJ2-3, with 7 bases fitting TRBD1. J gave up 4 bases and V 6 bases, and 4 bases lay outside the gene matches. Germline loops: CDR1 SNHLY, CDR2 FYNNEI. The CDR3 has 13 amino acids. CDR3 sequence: CASSSTGSDTQYF. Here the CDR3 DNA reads TGTGCCAGCAGCTCGACAGGGTCAGATACGCAGTATTTT.

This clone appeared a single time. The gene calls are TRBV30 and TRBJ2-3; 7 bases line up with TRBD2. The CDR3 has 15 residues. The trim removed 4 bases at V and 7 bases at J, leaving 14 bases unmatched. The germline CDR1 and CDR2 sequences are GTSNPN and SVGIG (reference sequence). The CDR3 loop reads CAWILNWAGEHTQYF. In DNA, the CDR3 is TGTGCCTGGATTCTGAACTGGGCGGGGGAACATACGCAGTATTTT. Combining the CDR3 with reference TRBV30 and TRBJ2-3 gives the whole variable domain SQTIHQWPATLVQPVGSPLSLECTVEGTSNPNLYWYRQAAGRGLQLLFYSVGIGQISSEVPQNLSASRPQDRQFILSSKKLLLSDSGFYLCAWILNWAGEHTQYFGPGTRLTVL.

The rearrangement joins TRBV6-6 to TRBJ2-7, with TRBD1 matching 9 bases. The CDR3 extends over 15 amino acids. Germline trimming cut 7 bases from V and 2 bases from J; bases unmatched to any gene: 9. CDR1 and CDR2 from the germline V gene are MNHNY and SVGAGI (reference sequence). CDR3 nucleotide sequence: TGTGCCAGCAAGCCCGGACAGGGGAGGACCTACGAGCAGTACTTC. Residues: CASKPGQGRTYEQYF.

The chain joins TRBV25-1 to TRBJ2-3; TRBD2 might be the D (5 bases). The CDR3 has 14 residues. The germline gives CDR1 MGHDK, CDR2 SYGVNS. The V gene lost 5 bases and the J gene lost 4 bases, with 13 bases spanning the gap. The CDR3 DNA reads TGTGCCAGCAGTTTAGGAGGTACGGCAGATACGCAGTATTTT. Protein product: CASSLGGTADTQYF.

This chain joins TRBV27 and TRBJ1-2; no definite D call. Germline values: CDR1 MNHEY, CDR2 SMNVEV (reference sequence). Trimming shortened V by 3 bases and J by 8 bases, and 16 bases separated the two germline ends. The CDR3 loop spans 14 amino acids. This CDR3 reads CASSFVGGSSGYTF. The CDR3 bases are TGTGCCAGCAGTTTTGTCGGAGGGTCATCCGGCTACACCTTC.

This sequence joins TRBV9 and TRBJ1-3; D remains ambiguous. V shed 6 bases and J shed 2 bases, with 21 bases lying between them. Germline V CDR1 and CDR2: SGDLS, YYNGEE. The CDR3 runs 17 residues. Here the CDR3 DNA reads TGTGCCAGCACCTATGGCGGACCGCCGAGGGCTGGAAACACCATATATTTT. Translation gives CASTYGGPPRAGNTIYF.

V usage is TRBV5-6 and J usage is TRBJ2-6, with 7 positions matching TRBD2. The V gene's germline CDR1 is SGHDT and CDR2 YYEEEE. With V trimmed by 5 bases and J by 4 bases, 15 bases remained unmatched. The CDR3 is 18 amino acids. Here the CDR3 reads CASRPGVGGGAGANVLTF. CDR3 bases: TGTGCCAGCAGGCCGGGCGTGGGCGGGGGAGCAGGGGCCAACGTCCTGACTTTC. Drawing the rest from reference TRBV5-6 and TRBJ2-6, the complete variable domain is DAGVTQSPTHLIKTRGQQVTLRCSPKSGHDTVSWYQQALGQGPQFIFQYYEEEERQRGNFPDRFSGHQFPNYSSELNVNALLLGDSALYLCASRPGVGGGAGANVLTFGAGSRLTVL.

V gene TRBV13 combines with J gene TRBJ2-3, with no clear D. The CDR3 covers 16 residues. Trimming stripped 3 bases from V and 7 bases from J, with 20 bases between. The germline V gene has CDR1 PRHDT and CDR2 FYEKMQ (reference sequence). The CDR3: CASSFQIPSGRNTQYF. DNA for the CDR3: TGTGCCAGCAGCTTCCAAATTCCCTCGGGTAGAAATACGCAGTATTTT.

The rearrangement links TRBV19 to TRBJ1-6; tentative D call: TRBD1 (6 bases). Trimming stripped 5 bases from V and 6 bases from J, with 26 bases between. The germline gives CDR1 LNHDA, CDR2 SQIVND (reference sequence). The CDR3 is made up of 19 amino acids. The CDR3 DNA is TGTGCCAGTAGTTCCTACCAGGGGATCTCTCCCACTGGTAATTCACCCCTCCACTTT. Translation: CASSSYQGISPTGNSPLHF.

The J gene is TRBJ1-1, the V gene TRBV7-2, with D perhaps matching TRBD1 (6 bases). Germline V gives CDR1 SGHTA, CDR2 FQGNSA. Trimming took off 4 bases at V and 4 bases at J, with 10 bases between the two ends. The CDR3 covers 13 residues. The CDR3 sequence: CASSYRALTEAFF. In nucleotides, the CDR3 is TGTGCCAGCAGCTACAGGGCCCTCACTGAAGCTTTCTTT.

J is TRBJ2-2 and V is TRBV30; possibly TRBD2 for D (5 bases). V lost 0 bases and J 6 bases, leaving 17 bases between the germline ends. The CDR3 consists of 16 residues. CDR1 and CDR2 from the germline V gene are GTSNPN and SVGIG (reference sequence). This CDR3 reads CAWSVQTQGGPGELFF. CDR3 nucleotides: TGTGCCTGGAGTGTACAAACCCAAGGAGGTCCCGGGGAGCTGTTTTTT.

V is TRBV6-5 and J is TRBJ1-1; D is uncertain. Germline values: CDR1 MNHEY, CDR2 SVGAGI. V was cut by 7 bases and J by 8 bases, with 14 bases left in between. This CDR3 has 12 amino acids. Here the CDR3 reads CASTRPPGEAFF. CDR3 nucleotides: TGTGCCAGCACTCGACCTCCCGGGGAAGCTTTCTTT.

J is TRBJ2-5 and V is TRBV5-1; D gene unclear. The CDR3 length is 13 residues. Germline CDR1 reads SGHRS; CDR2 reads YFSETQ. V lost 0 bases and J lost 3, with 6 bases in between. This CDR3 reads CASSLGEKETQYF. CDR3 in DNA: TGCGCCAGCAGCTTGGGAGAGAAAGAGACCCAGTACTTC.

The CDR3 sequence is CASRHGGVRLINQPQHF. Here the CDR3 DNA reads TGTGCCAGCAGGCACGGGGGGGTGAGGTTAATCAATCAGCCCCAGCATTTT. The chain joins TRBV11-2 to TRBJ1-5, with D possibly matching TRBD1 (5 bases). This CDR3 is built from 17 residues. CDR1 SGHAT and CDR2 FQNNGV come from the germline V gene. The V end was cut by 6 bases, the J end by 3 bases, with 21 bases between.

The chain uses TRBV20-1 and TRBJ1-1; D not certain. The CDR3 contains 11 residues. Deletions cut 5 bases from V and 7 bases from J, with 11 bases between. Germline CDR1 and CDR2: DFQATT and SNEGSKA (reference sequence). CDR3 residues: CSAPGLSEAFF. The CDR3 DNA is TGCAGTGCTCCAGGTCTAAGTGAAGCTTTCTTT.